These T cell receptor beta chains were read from a single sample in a study of post-analysis software for immune sequencing data. Via MiXCR, TCRdb re-called the PCR reads, giving one row per CDR3 protein. The sample has approximately 400,000 distinct CDR3 sequences; roughly 30% are singletons. The sample was blood. The receptors derive from a girl aged 10 to 17 with multiple sclerosis. The CDR3 runs from the conserved cysteine through the conserved F or W. The order of the fields is D gene, clone size, J gene, V gene, CDR3 DNA, CDR3 protein. The D gene is left open where the match is weak. For some rows the clone size is stated as once, few or many, or as a class when expanded; others skip it.

D: NA
size: NA
J: TRBJ2-7
V: TRBV12-3/TRBV12-4
DNA: TGTGCCAGCAGGCTAGGGGAGTGGGAGTACGAGCAGTACTTC
CDR3: CASRLGEWEYEQYF

D: NA
size: NA
J: TRBJ2-1
V: TRBV2
DNA: TGTGCCAGCAGAGGGGGGTCCTACAATGAGCAGTTCTTC
CDR3: CASRGGSYNEQFF

D: TRBD1
size: few
J: TRBJ2-3
V: TRBV29-1
DNA: TGCAGCGTTAAGGCAAGAGACAGGGGCGTTAGAGATACGCAGTATTTT
CDR3: CSVKARDRGVRDTQYF

D: NA
size: NA
J: TRBJ2-5
V: TRBV11-2
DNA: TGTGCCAGCAGCCAAGAAGACAACCAAGAGACCCAGTACTTC
CDR3: CASSQEDNQETQYF

D: NA
size: NA
J: TRBJ2-3
V: TRBV10-3
DNA: TGTGCCATCATCTCAGGGTCCGGCACAGATACGCAGTATTTT
CDR3: CAIISGSGTDTQYF

D: TRBD2
size: few
J: TRBJ2-5
V: TRBV20-1
DNA: TGCAGCCCAAGGAGCGGGGGAGAGACCCAGTACTTC
CDR3: CSPRSGGETQYF

D: NA
size: NA
J: TRBJ1-5
V: TRBV3-1
DNA: TGTGCCAGCAGCCAAGATATCGGCAATCAGCCCCAGCATTTT
CDR3: CASSQDIGNQPQHF

D: NA
size: many
J: TRBJ1-2
V: TRBV12-3/TRBV12-4
DNA: TGTGCCAGCAGTTTTGGGGGTGGCTACACCTTC
CDR3: CASSFGGGYTF

D: TRBD2
size: NA
J: TRBJ2-1
V: TRBV20-1
DNA: TGCAGTGCTATTAGCGGGCACGAGCAGTTCTTC
CDR3: CSAISGHEQFF

D: TRBD2
size: NA
J: TRBJ2-1
V: TRBV6-1
DNA: TGTGCCAGCAGGAGAGCGGGGGCTCACTACAATGAGCAGTTCTTC
CDR3: CASRRAGAHYNEQFF

D: NA
size: few
J: TRBJ2-5
V: TRBV25-1
DNA: TGTGCCAGCAGTCTTCCCGGTAATCAAGAGACCCAGTACTTC
CDR3: CASSLPGNQETQYF

D: NA
size: few
J: TRBJ1-2
V: TRBV10-3
DNA: TGTGCCATCAGTGTAGCCCATTCCCCGGGGTATGGCTACACCTTC
CDR3: CAISVAHSPGYGYTF

D: TRBD1
size: NA
J: TRBJ1-1
V: TRBV7-2
DNA: TGTGCCAGCAGCTTTAACCGACAGGGAGGGGCTTTCTTT
CDR3: CASSFNRQGGAFF

D: TRBD1
size: NA
J: TRBJ2-5
V: TRBV20-1
DNA: TGCAGTGCTAGACCCCGGGACAGGGGCGTTCAAGAGACCCAGTACTTC
CDR3: CSARPRDRGVQETQYF

D: NA
size: NA
J: TRBJ1-5
V: TRBV6-5
DNA: TGTGCCAGCAGGCGCGGCGGTAACGTGGAACAGCCCCAGCATTTT
CDR3: CASRRGGNVEQPQHF

D: NA
size: few
J: TRBJ1-2
V: TRBV20-1
DNA: TGCAGTGCTAGGGACAACTATGGCTACACCTTC
CDR3: CSARDNYGYTF

D: NA
size: NA
J: TRBJ2-5
V: TRBV2
DNA: TGTGCCAGCGGGGACCCGGGGGAGCAGTACTTC
CDR3: CASGDPGEQYF

D: TRBD1
size: few
J: TRBJ1-1
V: TRBV12-5
DNA: TGTGCTAGTGGTTTGGCCGGGGTACTCGGGACAGCGAACACTGAAGCTTTCTTT
CDR3: CASGLAGVLGTANTEAFF

D: NA
size: many
J: TRBJ2-5
V: TRBV30
DNA: TGTGCCTGGAGTGTAATAGGAGAGACCCAGTACTTC
CDR3: CAWSVIGETQYF

D: NA
size: many
J: TRBJ2-3
V: TRBV7-9
DNA: TGTGCCAGCAGCCCTCTTATGGGGGACACAGATACGCAGTATTTT
CDR3: CASSPLMGDTDTQYF

D: NA
size: NA
J: TRBJ1-2
V: TRBV29-1
DNA: TGCAGCGCGGCCGAACCCCACTATGGCTACACCTTC
CDR3: CSAAEPHYGYTF

D: NA
size: NA
J: TRBJ1-2
V: TRBV4-3
DNA: TGCGCCAGCAGCCAAGATGGCCAGGGGACCACCTATGGCTACACCTTC
CDR3: CASSQDGQGTTYGYTF

D: TRBD2
size: NA
J: TRBJ2-3
V: TRBV7-9
DNA: TGTGCCAGCGCGCCTAGCGGGGGGTACGCAGATACGCAGTATTTT
CDR3: CASAPSGGYADTQYF